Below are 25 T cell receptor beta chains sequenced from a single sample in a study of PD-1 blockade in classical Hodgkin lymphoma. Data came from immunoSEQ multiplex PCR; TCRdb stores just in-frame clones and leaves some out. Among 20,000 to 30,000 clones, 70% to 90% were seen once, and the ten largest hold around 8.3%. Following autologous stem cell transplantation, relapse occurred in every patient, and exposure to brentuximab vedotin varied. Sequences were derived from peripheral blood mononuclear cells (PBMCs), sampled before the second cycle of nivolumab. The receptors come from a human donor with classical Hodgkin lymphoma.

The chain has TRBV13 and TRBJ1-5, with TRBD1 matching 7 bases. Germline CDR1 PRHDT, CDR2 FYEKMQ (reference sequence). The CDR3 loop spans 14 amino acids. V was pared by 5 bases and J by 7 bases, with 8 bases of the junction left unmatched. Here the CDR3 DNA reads TGTGCCAGCAGCGTACAGGGGACGCGGCAGCCCCAGCATTTT. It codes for CASSVQGTRQPQHF. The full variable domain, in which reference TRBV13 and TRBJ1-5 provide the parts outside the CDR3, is AAGVIQSPRHLIKEKRETATLKCYPIPRHDTVYWYQQGPGQDPQFLISFYEKMQSDKGSIPDRFSAQQFSDYHSELNMSSLELGDSALYFCASSVQGTRQPQHFGDGTRLSIL.

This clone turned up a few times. CDR3 amino acids: CASSFESGGGTDTQYF. The CDR3 coding sequence is TGTGCCAGCAGCTTCGAAAGCGGGGGGGGCACAGATACGCAGTATTTT. The chain uses TRBV7-2 and TRBJ2-3; 10 nucleotides align to TRBD2. CDR3 length equals 16 residues. With V trimmed by 3 bases and J by 1 base, 4 bases remained unmatched. Germline V gene sequence: CDR1 SGHTA, CDR2 FQGNSA.

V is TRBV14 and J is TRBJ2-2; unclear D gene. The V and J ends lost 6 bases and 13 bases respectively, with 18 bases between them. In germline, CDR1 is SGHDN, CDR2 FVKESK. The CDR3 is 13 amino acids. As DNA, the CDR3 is TGTGCCAGCAGTGGCGTACAATCTGCCGGGCTGTTTTTT. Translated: CASSGVQSAGLFF.

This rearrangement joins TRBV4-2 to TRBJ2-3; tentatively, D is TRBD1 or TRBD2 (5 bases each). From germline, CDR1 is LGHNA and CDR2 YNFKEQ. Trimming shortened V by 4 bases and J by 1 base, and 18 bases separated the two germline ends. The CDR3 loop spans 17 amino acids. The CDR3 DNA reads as TGTGCCAGCAGCCCTGCTACGGGGCTCACCCGCACAGATACGCAGTATTTT. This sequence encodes CASSPATGLTRTDTQYF.

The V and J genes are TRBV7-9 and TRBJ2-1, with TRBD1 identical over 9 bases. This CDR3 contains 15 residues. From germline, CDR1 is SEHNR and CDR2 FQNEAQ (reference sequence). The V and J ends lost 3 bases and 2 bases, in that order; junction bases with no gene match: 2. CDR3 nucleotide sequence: TGTGCCAGCAGCTTTCGGGACAGGGCCTACAATGAGCAGTTCTTC. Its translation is CASSFRDRAYNEQFF.

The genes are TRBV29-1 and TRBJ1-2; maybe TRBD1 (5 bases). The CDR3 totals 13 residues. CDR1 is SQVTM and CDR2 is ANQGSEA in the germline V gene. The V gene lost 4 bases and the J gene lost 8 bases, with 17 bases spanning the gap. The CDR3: CSVARGGVEGYTF. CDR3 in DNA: TGCAGCGTTGCCCGAGGAGGGGTGGAAGGCTACACCTTC.

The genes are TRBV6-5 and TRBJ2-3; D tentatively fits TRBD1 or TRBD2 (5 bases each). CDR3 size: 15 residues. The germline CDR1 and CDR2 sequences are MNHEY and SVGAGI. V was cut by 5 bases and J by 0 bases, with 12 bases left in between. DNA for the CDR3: TGTGCCAGCAGTCCCGGGGCCCTAAGCACAGATACGCAGTATTTT. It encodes CASSPGALSTDTQYF.

CDR3 in DNA: TGTGCCAGCAGCTCGGGACACGGGGACATTCAGTACTTC. Translation: CASSSGHGDIQYF. This sequence joins TRBV7-9 and TRBJ2-4; a possible D gene is TRBD1 (6 bases). V lost 4 bases to trimming and J lost 8 bases, with 12 bases between them. There are 13 residues in the CDR3. CDR1 SEHNR and CDR2 FQNEAQ come from the germline V gene (reference sequence).

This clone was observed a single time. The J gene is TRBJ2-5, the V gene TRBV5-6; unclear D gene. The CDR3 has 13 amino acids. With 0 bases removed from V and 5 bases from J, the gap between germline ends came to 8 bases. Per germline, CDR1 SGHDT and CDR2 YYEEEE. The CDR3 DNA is TGTGCCAGCAGCTTGGTTAGGGTTGAGACCCAGTACTTC. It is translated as CASSLVRVETQYF.

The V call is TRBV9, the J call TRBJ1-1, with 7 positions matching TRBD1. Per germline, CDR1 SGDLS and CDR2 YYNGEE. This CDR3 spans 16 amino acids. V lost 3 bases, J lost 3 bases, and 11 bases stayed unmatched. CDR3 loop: CASSEGAGERDTEAFF. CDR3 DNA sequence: TGTGCCAGCAGCGAGGGGGCAGGGGAGAGGGACACTGAAGCTTTCTTT.

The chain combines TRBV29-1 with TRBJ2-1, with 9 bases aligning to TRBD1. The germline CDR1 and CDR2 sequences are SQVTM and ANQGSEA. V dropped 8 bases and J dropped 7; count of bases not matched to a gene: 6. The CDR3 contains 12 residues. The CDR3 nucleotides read TGCAGCTCTCGGACAGGGGTTAATGAGCAGTTCTTC. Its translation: CSSRTGVNEQFF.

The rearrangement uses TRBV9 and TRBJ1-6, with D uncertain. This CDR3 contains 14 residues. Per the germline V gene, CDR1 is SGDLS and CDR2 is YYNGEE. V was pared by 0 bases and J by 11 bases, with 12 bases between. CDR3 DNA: TGTGCCAGCAGCGTAGGAAGAGGGTTGGCACCCCTCCACTTT. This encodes CASSVGRGLAPLHF.

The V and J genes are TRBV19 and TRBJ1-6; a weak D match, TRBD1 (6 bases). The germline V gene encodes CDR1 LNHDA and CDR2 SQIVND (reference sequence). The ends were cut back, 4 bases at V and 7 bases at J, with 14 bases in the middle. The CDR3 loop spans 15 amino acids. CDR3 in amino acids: CASSTTRDRNSPLHF. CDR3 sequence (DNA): TGTGCCAGTAGTACAACCCGAGACAGGAATTCACCCCTCCACTTT.

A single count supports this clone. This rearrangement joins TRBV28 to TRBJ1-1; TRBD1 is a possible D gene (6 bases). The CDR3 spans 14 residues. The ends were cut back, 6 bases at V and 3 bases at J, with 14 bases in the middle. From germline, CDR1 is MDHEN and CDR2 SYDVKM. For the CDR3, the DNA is TGTGCCAGCAGCACTCTGGACAGAGACACTGAAGCTTTCTTT. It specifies CASSTLDRDTEAFF.

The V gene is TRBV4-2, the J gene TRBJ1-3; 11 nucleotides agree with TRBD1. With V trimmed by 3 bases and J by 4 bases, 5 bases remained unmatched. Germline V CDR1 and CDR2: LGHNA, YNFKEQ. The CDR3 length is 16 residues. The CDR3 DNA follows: TGTGCCAGCAGCCAGTTGAGGACAGGGGGCGGAAACACCATATATTTT. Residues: CASSQLRTGGGNTIYF.

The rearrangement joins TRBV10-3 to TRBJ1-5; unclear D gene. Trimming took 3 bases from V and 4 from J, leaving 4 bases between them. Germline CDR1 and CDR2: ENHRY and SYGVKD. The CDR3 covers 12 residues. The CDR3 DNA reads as TGTGCCATCAGTGATGTGAATCAGCCCCAGCATTTT. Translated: CAISDVNQPQHF.

The CDR3 DNA sequence: TGTGCCAGCAGCGTCGGACCCGGACAGCTGACCTACGAGCAGTACTTC. Amino acid sequence: CASSVGPGQLTYEQYF. The chain joins TRBV7-2 to TRBJ2-7; a weak D match, TRBD1 (6 bases). V was cut by 5 bases and J by 2 bases, with 19 bases left in between. The germline V gene encodes CDR1 SGHTA and CDR2 FQGNSA. The CDR3 has 16 residues.

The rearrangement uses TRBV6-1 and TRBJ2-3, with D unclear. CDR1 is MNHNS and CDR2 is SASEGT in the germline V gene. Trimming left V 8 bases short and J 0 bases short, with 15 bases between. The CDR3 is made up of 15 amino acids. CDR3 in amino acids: CASPRWTPSTDTQYF. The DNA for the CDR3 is TGTGCCAGCCCCCGGTGGACCCCCAGCACAGATACGCAGTATTTT.

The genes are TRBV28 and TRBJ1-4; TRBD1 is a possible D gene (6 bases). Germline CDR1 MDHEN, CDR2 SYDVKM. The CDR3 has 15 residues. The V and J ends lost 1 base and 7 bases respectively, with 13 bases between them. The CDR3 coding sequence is TGTGCCAGCAGTTTATCGACGGGGGCAGTTGAAAAACTGTTTTTT. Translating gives CASSLSTGAVEKLFF.

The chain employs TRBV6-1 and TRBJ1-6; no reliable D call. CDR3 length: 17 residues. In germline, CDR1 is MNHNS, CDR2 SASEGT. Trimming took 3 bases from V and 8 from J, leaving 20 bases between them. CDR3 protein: CASSDVLRSHTDSPLHF. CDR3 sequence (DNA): TGTGCCAGCAGTGACGTATTAAGGTCTCATACGGATTCACCCCTCCACTTT.

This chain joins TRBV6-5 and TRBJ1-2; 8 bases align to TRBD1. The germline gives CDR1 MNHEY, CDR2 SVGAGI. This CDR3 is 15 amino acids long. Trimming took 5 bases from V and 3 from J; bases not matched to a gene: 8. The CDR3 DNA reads TGTGCCAGCAGTCCTTGGACAGGGAGGGACTATGGCTACACCTTC. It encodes CASSPWTGRDYGYTF.

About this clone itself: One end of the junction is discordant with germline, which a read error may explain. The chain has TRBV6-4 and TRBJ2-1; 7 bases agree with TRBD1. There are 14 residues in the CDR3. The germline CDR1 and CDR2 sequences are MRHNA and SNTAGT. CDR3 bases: TGTGCCACCAGTCGTGGACAGGCCGAATATGAGCAGTTCTTC. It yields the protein CATSRGQAEYEQFF.

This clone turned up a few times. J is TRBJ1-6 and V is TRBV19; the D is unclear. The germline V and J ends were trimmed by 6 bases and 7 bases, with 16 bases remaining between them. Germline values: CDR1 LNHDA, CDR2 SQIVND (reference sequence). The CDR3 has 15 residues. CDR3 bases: TGTGCCAGTAGACAGAGGGTTTTCGGGAATTCACCCCTCCACTTT. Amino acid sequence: CASRQRVFGNSPLHF. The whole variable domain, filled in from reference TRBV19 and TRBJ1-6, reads DGGITQSPKYLFRKEGQNVTLSCEQNLNHDAMYWYRQDPGQGLRLIYYSQIVNDFQKGDIAEGYSVSREKKESFPLTVTSAQKNPTAFYLCASRQRVFGNSPLHFGNGTRLTVT.

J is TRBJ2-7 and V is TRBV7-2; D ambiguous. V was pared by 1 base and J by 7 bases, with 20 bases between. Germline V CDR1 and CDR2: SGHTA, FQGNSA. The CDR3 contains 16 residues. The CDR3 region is CASSLGHAGALREQYF. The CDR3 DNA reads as TGTGCCAGCAGCTTAGGCCATGCTGGCGCCCTTAGGGAGCAGTACTTC.

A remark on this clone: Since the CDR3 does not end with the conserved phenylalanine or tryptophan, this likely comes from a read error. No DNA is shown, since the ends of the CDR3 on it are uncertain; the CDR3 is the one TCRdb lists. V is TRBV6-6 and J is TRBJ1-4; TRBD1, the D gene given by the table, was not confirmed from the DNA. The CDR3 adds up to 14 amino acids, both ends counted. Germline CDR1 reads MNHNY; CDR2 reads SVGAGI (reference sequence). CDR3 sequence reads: CASSLGTGASPGFV.